The sequence of this T cell receptor beta chain was determined in a study of blood T cell repertoires in COVID-19. Trimming cost V 6 bases and J 4 bases, with 9 bases left between them. CDR3 size: 12 residues. Germline V gene lookup returns CDR1 MNHEY and CDR2 SVGEGT. Original processing methods: Amplification from reference gene primers served as the basis for estimated nucleated cell counts. Method: immunoSEQ multiplex PCR; TCRdb's copy keeps in-frame clones and lacks some. The V and J calls and the clone size are those of that table, but D and trimming were determined from the DNA. This table holds about 51,000 clones, around 84% found once.

The specimen sequenced was peripheral blood. The chain combines TRBV6-2 or TRBV6-3 with TRBJ1-2; D possibly corresponds to TRBD1 (5 bases). The receptor's source is a man at least 80 years old with active COVID-19. The DNA of the CDR3 is TGTGCCAGCAGCTCGGACACCTATGGCTACACCTTC. It is translated as CASSSDTYGYTF.